What follows describes a single T cell receptor beta chain. These data are taken from a study of shared clonotypes between healthy human individuals. Germline V gene sequence: CDR1 SGHVS, CDR2 FQNEAQ. V lost 3 bases, J lost 6 bases, and 11 bases lay in between. CDR3 size: 14 residues. The study separated CD4+ cells into CD45RA+ naive and CD45RA-negative memory subsets. The authors loaded approximately 220 ng DNA, around 30,000 T cell genomes, into sorted-subset replicate PCRs. TCRdb keeps only in-frame clones here, not all; method: immunoSEQ multiplex PCR. Of fewer than 200,000 clones in the sample, about 93% were seen once.

The receptor was isolated from a woman aged 25 to 39 in good health. Input material: naive CD4+ T cells sorted from blood. The subset: CD45RA+ positively selected. This rearrangement joins TRBV7-8 to TRBJ1-4; D is undetermined. In DNA form, the CDR3 reads TGTGCCAGCAGCTTCACCTCCGCGGATGAAAAACTGTTTTTT. Protein product: CASSFTSADEKLFF.